This is a list of T cell receptor beta chains from one sample in a study of blood T cell repertoires in COVID-19. Repertoires were generated with immunoSEQ multiplex PCR, while TCRdb's copy carries only in-frame clones and drops some. The sample yields under 300,000 clones, approximately 90% seen once. What was sequenced was PBMCs or T cells enriched from blood (not recorded which). The receptors were sampled from a young woman who had recovered from COVID-19. Each CDR3 is given with its conserved first and last residue. The order of the fields is D gene, J gene, V gene, clone size, CDR3 protein. D genes are given only for firm matches. The size of a clone is reported for some rows only, either as once, few or many, or as a class for expanded clones.

.	TRBJ1-5	TRBV10-3	.	CAISENGDFSPQHF
.	TRBJ2-4	TRBV11-3	once	CASSLGRGKNIQYF
.	TRBJ1-3	TRBV5-1	.	CASKTGGSGNTIYF
TRBD1	TRBJ1-4	TRBV18	.	CASSPLGQGGTNEKLFF
TRBD2	TRBJ2-5	TRBV6-2/TRBV6-3	.	CASSFPKASGGPRGRETQYF
.	TRBJ1-2	TRBV12-3/TRBV12-4	.	CASSDAGQDGYTF
TRBD2	TRBJ2-1	TRBV27	.	CASSWSGRAPYNEQFF
.	TRBJ2-1	TRBV9	.	CASSPRLGSYNEQFF
TRBD1	TRBJ2-2	TRBV6-4	.	CASSDSAQGAGELFF
TRBD1	TRBJ2-2	TRBV7-3	.	CASNTGGSTGELFF
TRBD1	TRBJ1-2	TRBV28	.	CASSFQGQVVF
.	TRBJ1-1	TRBV21-1	.	CASNPPRGRVNTEAFF
TRBD1	TRBJ1-2	TRBV7-9	.	CASSPGTGGASYGYTF
.	TRBJ1-5	TRBV18	.	CASSPGTNQPQHF
.	TRBJ2-4	TRBV5-1	once	CASSLTGASDIQYF
.	TRBJ1-5	TRBV28	.	CASSLGGTNQPQHF
.	TRBJ2-1	TRBV28	.	CASSLTPTRVNEQFF
.	TRBJ2-2	TRBV6-5	.	CASSPGITGELFF
TRBD1	TRBJ1-1	TRBV11-3	.	CASSPRDRPHTEAFF
.	TRBJ2-3	TRBV11-3	.	CASSLVLSSAIDTQYF
TRBD1	TRBJ1-6	TRBV2	.	CASNRRQGRHSPLHF
TRBD2	TRBJ2-1	TRBV5-4	.	CASSLATSGGYNEQFF
.	TRBJ2-1	TRBV7-8	.	CASSPLREQFF
.	TRBJ2-5	TRBV28	.	CASSEGRREETQYF
.	TRBJ2-7	TRBV19	.	CASSIFSRGAGEQYF
TRBD2	TRBJ2-7	TRBV3-1/TRBV3-2	.	CASSRGLAGALDEQYF
.	TRBJ1-1	TRBV5-6	.	CASSLGQGHAFF
TRBD1	TRBJ1-5	TRBV6-2/TRBV6-3	.	CASSHDRVGGNQPQHF
.	TRBJ1-1	TRBV11-2	.	CASSRYGQRSNTEAFF
TRBD2	TRBJ2-1	TRBV5-6	.	CASSLVLAGGPGNEQFF
.	TRBJ1-2	TRBV11-3	.	CASSSSRGIGYTF
.	TRBJ2-1	TRBV5-1	.	CASSLEGGPYNEQFF
.	TRBJ2-5	TRBV5-1	.	CASGSGIQETQYF
.	TRBJ2-2	TRBV5-6	.	CASSQVVTNTGELFF
TRBD1	TRBJ1-1	TRBV29-1	.	CSAVQGPNTEAFF
TRBD1	TRBJ2-5	TRBV6-5	.	CASRGTTGGEETQYF
.	TRBJ1-1	TRBV2	.	CASSPENTEAFF
.	TRBJ2-7	TRBV2	.	CAIDRGYEQYF
.	TRBJ1-1	TRBV19	.	CASSVSTGNTEAFF
.	TRBJ1-2	TRBV4-2	.	CASSQAERVRDNHPHTF
TRBD2	TRBJ2-6	TRBV2	few	CASSISGGSGANVLTF
.	TRBJ1-2	TRBV4-3	.	CASSRGRPGYTF
.	TRBJ1-2	TRBV2	.	CASKAWGRDGYTF
.	TRBJ2-5	TRBV29-1	.	CSATPGLGNFRTQYF
.	TRBJ1-2	TRBV19	once	CASSIRSEDNYGYTF
.	TRBJ2-1	TRBV5-4	.	CASKSSADSYNEQFF
.	TRBJ2-6	TRBV2	.	CASTLGSSGANVLTF
TRBD1	TRBJ1-1	TRBV24-1	.	CATSDRGQGRAFF
TRBD1	TRBJ2-7	TRBV28	.	CASSLLDRAQEQYF
TRBD2	TRBJ2-7	TRBV24-1	.	CATSDSLAGYEQYF
.	TRBJ1-5	TRBV12-3/TRBV12-4	.	CASSRDNQPQHF
.	TRBJ2-7	TRBV7-6	.	CASSPVGGAEQYF
.	TRBJ2-5	TRBV7-3	once	CASSFQGGFTQETQYF
.	TRBJ1-2	TRBV4-1	.	CASSHRTVQSSNYGYTF
TRBD2	TRBJ2-6	TRBV24-1	.	CATSLAGGSGANVLTF